Sequencing of this T cell receptor beta chain was carried out in a study of T cells in Graves' hyperthyroidism and ophthalmopathy (dated by TCRdb to between 2018 and 2021). About the full investigation: Peripheral blood was sampled at the time of initial diagnosis, prior to any treatment. Whether ophthalmopathy could be predicted prospectively was tested in an independent validation cohort made up of under 20 hyperthyroidism patients plus 17 patients who later progressed to ophthalmopathy. Once sampling was done, hyperthyroidism patients were given methimazole at a starting dose of 30 mg daily, whereas ophthalmopathy patients were given high-dose intravenous methylprednisolone. The roughly 94 discovery patients were randomly split 7:3 into training and test sets. A discovery cohort of 95 to 100 patients, roughly 45 with Graves' ophthalmopathy and fewer than 65 with stable Graves' hyperthyroidism, was used to find distinguishing TCR V-J signatures. TCR Vbeta CDR3 sequencing of roughly 140 peripheral blood samples (fewer than 45 ophthalmopathy, some 75 hyperthyroidism and approximately 17 progressor patients) is reported in the paper. In about 6 Graves' hyperthyroidism patients, the study also compared T-cell repertoires from thyroid tissue with T-cell repertoires from blood. Summary of the overall study and its limitations: A 13 V-J signature model separated ophthalmopathy from stable hyperthyroidism, with approximately 86% sensitivity and about 81% specificity in cross-validation and 80%/75% in testing. In validation, the model predicted progression to ophthalmopathy a median of approximately 6.6 months before onset, with about 71% sensitivity and 72.22% specificity. Most expanded thyroid clonotypes (frequency above 0.001) were also detected in blood, a finding suggesting that blood repertoires may reflect thyroid immune responses. No statistical method was used to fix the sample size in advance, and group allocation was not hidden from the investigators.

Ends trimmed: V by 6 bases, J by 14 bases; bases unmatched to a gene: 9. The CDR3 covers 12 residues, taking in both the cysteine and the phenylalanine. The DNA shown is the 36-base CDR3, in frame from base 1. CDR1 and CDR2, per the germline V gene, are KGHDR and SFDVKD. Ophthalmopathy patients had moderately to severely active disease, with a Clinical Activity Score of 3 or more, a NOSPECS grade of 4 or more, and a disease duration of less than 3 months. Exclusion was applied to patients with uncontrolled infections, other autoimmune diseases, pregnancy or lactation. Diagnoses were established on the basis of clinical symptoms, serum thyroxine and TRAb, thyroid ultrasound, and orbital computed tomography. PBMCs were separated from around 9.1 ml of fresh peripheral blood using Ficoll-Paque density gradient centrifugation. Total RNA was extracted using Trizol reagent, and RNA quality was assessed on an Agilent 2100 Bioanalyzer.

The TCR beta CDR3 regions were amplified from RNA transcripts. For the first round of RT-PCR on the TCR CDR3, the HTBI primer set was used together with the Qiagen OneStep RT-PCR kit. Libraries were constructed in a second round of multiplex PCR, after which size selection and purification were performed. Sequencing of the libraries was done on an Illumina HiSeq2000 using paired-end 100 bp reads. On the study's bioinformatics: Raw data were processed with SOAPnuke, discarding reads with adapters, uncalled bases, mean Phred below 15, or no exact constant-primer or identifier match. COPE v1.2.5 was used to merge the high-quality paired reads, and each unique nucleotide sequence was defined as a clonotype. MiTCR v1.1 was used to align the clonotypes against IMGT TRBV, TRBD and TRBJ reference segments. The analysis was restricted to V-J combinations with a frequency above 0.0001, which together covered roughly 99% of the repertoires. The TCS score was defined as the ratio of F50 (clonal expansion) to E x V (chaos), calculated using BLOSUM62-based TCRdist between CDR3 peptides within each V-J. Welch's t-statistics and random forest reduced roughly 540 V-J features to 10 to 15, which were used in a naive Bayes classifier (R e1071). TCRdb trimmed the raw reads at Q25, called clones with MiXCR and kept productive beta chains. When rows share a CDR3 protein, they turn into one entry using the most common DNA and genes. It is TCRdb's table, rather than the study itself, that gives the V and J calls and clone size. The sample includes 350,000 or so distinct CDR3 sequences, with about a sixth observed a single time. 15% to 18% of the sample lies in the top ten.

This clonotype showed up many times. Its antigen is still unknown. The input lacks base qualities; no much larger clone sits a single base away. Sequenced: blood. The chain is assembled from TRBV24-1 and TRBJ1-2; 9 bases in between match TRBD1. This sequence originates from a woman aged 35 to 49 with Graves' ophthalmopathy. The CDR3 has the sequence CATSNGQGSYTF. In nucleotide form, the sequence is TGTGCCACCAGTAATGGACAGGGGTCTTATACCTTC.